Below, 24 T cell receptor beta chains from the same sample are listed, as sequenced in a study of shared clonotypes between healthy human individuals. Method: immunoSEQ multiplex PCR; TCRdb's copy keeps in-frame clones and lacks some. This table has about 2.4 million clones, just over 90% appearing once. The specimen sequenced was naive CD4+ T cells sorted from blood. Subset indicated: CD45RA+ positively selected. These receptors all stem from a man aged 18 to 35 in good health.

V usage is TRBV10-2 and J usage is TRBJ2-3; TRBD1 is a possible D gene (5 bases). Trimming pared 0 bases from V and 7 bases from J, leaving 11 bases between. The CDR3 consists of 14 residues. Germline values: CDR1 WSHSY, CDR2 SAAADI. The CDR3 nucleotides read TGCGCCAGCAGTGAGTCACAGGCCCAATATACGCAGTATTTT. This encodes CASSESQAQYTQYF.

This chain links TRBV27 with TRBJ2-7, with D perhaps TRBD1 or TRBD2 (5 bases each). Germline loops: CDR1 MNHEY, CDR2 SMNVEV (reference sequence). There are 15 residues in the CDR3. V was cut by 5 bases and J by 2 bases, with 16 bases left in between. CDR3 coding DNA: TGTGCCAGCAGTCCCTTAGGGACGACACCCTACGAGCAGTACTTC. Translated: CASSPLGTTPYEQYF.

CDR3 coding DNA: TGTGCCAGCAGTTCCCTCCGGGGGGGGGAGATTGGTCAGCCCCAGCATTTT. Translating gives CASSSLRGGEIGQPQHF. V and J are TRBV28 and TRBJ1-5; D might be TRBD1 (5 bases). The CDR3 is 17 residues long. V was pared by 4 bases and J by 6 bases, with 22 bases between. From germline, CDR1 is MDHEN and CDR2 SYDVKM.

This sequence joins TRBV23-1 and TRBJ2-7, with D unresolved. TRBV23-1 is reported as an ORF; its role is uncertain. CDR3 length: 13 residues. Trimming removed 3 bases at V and 0 bases at J, with 6 bases between. The CDR3 DNA follows: TGCGCCAGCAGTCAGGGATACTCCTACGAGCAGTACTTC. Amino acid sequence: CASSQGYSYEQYF.

This clone was seen just once. The rearrangement joins TRBV7-2 to TRBJ1-2, with 12 nucleotides matching TRBD1. The V gene's germline CDR1 is SGHTA and CDR2 FQGNSA. J gave up 7 bases and V 5 bases, and 11 bases lay outside the gene matches. The CDR3 has 16 residues. The CDR3 loop reads CASSPMGQGALSGYTF. The CDR3 DNA is TGTGCCAGCAGCCCAATGGGACAGGGGGCTCTCAGTGGCTACACCTTC. Combining the CDR3 with reference TRBV7-2 and TRBJ1-2 gives the whole variable domain GAGVSQSPSNKVTEKGKDVELRCDPISGHTALYWYRQSLGQGLEFLIYFQGNSAPDKSGLPSDRFSAERTGGSVSTLTIQRTQQEDSAVYLCASSPMGQGALSGYTFGSGTRLTVV.

The gene calls are TRBV19 and TRBJ1-2; D is unclear. The CDR3 is made up of 14 amino acids. Trimming took 5 bases from V and 8 from J, leaving 18 bases between them. CDR1 is LNHDA and CDR2 is SQIVND in the germline V gene (reference sequence). In nucleotides, the CDR3 is TGTGCCAGTAGTCCAACCAGCGCCCTCGGGGGCTACACCTTC. It is translated as CASSPTSALGGYTF.

This clone was observed once. The J gene is TRBJ1-5, the V gene TRBV19; D might be TRBD1 (5 bases). This CDR3 is built from 15 residues. Trimming pared 6 bases from V and 7 bases from J, leaving 19 bases between. In germline, CDR1 is LNHDA, CDR2 SQIVND (reference sequence). The CDR3 sequence is CASRKGPGGRQPQHF. CDR3 nucleotide sequence: TGTGCCAGTAGAAAGGGCCCGGGGGGGAGGCAGCCCCAGCATTTT.

This chain joins TRBV10-3 and TRBJ2-2; unclear D gene. Trimming took off 2 bases at V and 8 bases at J, with 9 bases between the two ends. Germline assignment: CDR1 ENHRY and CDR2 SYGVKD. The CDR3 runs 13 residues. CDR3 protein: CAISETPLGELFF. CDR3 nucleotide sequence: TGTGCCATCAGTGAGACTCCCCTTGGGGAGCTGTTTTTT.

This clone came up once. The chain links TRBV21-1 to TRBJ1-1. TRBV21-1 corresponds to a pseudogene. The CDR3 is 12 residues long. CDR3 loop: CASSKGGTEAFF. The CDR3 DNA follows: TGTGCCAGCAGCAAAGGAGGAACTGAAGCTTTCTTT.

In this sample, this clone turned up once. The chain carries TRBV30 and TRBJ2-5; D possibly corresponds to TRBD1 (6 bases). Matching the DNA end better, TRBJ2-7 makes the J call doubtful. This CDR3 has 11 residues. Germline V lookup: CDR1 GTSNPN, CDR2 SVGIG (reference sequence). In DNA, the CDR3 is TGTGCCTGGAGTGTACAGGGCGAGCAGTACTTC. The encoded protein is CAWSVQGEQYF.

The chain joins TRBV19 to TRBJ1-3, with a tentative D call TRBD1 (6 bases). CDR1 is LNHDA, CDR2 SQIVND, per germline (reference sequence). This CDR3 comprises 16 residues. V was shortened by 3 bases and J by 6 bases, with 18 bases between the two germline ends. CDR3 nucleotides: TGTGCCAGTAGTATCTTGAATCCAGGGGAGAAAAACACCATATATTTT. Amino acid sequence: CASSILNPGEKNTIYF.

The chain combines TRBV10-3 with TRBJ2-3; D gene uncertain. CDR1 is ENHRY, CDR2 SYGVKD, per germline. The CDR3 extends over 12 amino acids. V was cut by 9 bases and J by 2 bases, with 9 bases left in between. CDR3 nucleotides: TGTGCCATTGGATCAGTCACAGATACGCAGTATTTT. Protein product: CAIGSVTDTQYF.

The genes are TRBV7-9 and TRBJ2-6, with TRBD2 matching over 10 bases. CDR3 length equals 17 residues. V was clipped by 3 bases and J by 0 bases; unmatched bases: 2. Germline V gene sequence: CDR1 SEHNR, CDR2 FQNEAQ (reference sequence). The CDR3 coding sequence is TGTGCCAGCAGCTTCTTAGCGGGAGGCTCTGGGGCCAACGTCCTGACTTTC. Translated: CASSFLAGGSGANVLTF.

The rearrangement joins TRBV7-3 to TRBJ2-3; 9 nucleotides agree with TRBD2. From germline, CDR1 is SGHTA and CDR2 FQGTGA. The junction had 12 bases not matched to a gene; V was cut back by 1 base and J by 1 base. The CDR3 has 19 residues. CDR3 loop: CASSLMFGLAGSGTDTQYF. Written as DNA, the CDR3 is TGTGCCAGCAGCTTAATGTTCGGGCTAGCGGGGTCGGGCACAGATACGCAGTATTTT.

This rearrangement joins TRBV28 to TRBJ1-1; no firm D call. The CDR3 is 17 amino acids. Germline V gene sequence: CDR1 MDHEN, CDR2 SYDVKM. The V and J ends lost 1 base and 0 bases respectively, with 15 bases between them. As DNA, the CDR3 is TGTGCCAGCAGTTTATCCGGTGCCAGTTACATGAACACTGAAGCTTTCTTT. This sequence encodes CASSLSGASYMNTEAFF.

The genes are TRBV30 and TRBJ2-2, with 9 positions matching TRBD2. With 4 bases clipped from V and 2 bases from J, the junction kept 5 bases outside the gene matches. There are 15 residues in the CDR3. Per germline, CDR1 GTSNPN and CDR2 SVGIG (reference sequence). The CDR3 DNA reads as TGTGCCTGGACACGCGGGGGGGCCAACACCGGGGAGCTGTTTTTT. Protein sequence: CAWTRGGANTGELFF. Full variable domain (remainder filled in from reference TRBV30 and TRBJ2-2): SQTIHQWPATLVQPVGSPLSLECTVEGTSNPNLYWYRQAAGRGLQLLFYSVGIGQISSEVPQNLSASRPQDRQFILSSKKLLLSDSGFYLCAWTRGGANTGELFFGEGSRLTVL.

This chain joins TRBV7-2 and TRBJ2-7; 10 bases align to TRBD2. The CDR3 extends over 18 amino acids. The ends lost 1 base at V and 3 bases at J; junction bases unmatched: 12. The germline CDR1 and CDR2 sequences are SGHTA and FQGNSA. The CDR3 loop reads CASSLVASGSRTHYEQYF. In DNA, the CDR3 is TGTGCCAGCAGCTTAGTGGCTAGCGGGAGCCGCACCCACTACGAGCAGTACTTC. Looking up the rest from reference TRBV7-2 and TRBJ2-7 gives the full variable domain: GAGVSQSPSNKVTEKGKDVELRCDPISGHTALYWYRQSLGQGLEFLIYFQGNSAPDKSGLPSDRFSAERTGGSVSTLTIQRTQQEDSAVYLCASSLVASGSRTHYEQYFGPGTRLTVT.

J is TRBJ2-1 and V is TRBV7-2, with 11 bases identical to TRBD2. Germline CDR1 is SGHTA and CDR2 is FQGNSA. With 7 bases clipped from V and 8 bases from J, the junction kept 7 bases outside the gene matches. This CDR3 is 14 amino acids long. Written as DNA, the CDR3 is TGTGCCAGCAAGACTAGCGGGATTGTATATGAGCAGTTCTTC. As protein: CASKTSGIVYEQFF.

The J gene is TRBJ2-2, the V gene TRBV30; D ambiguous. V was trimmed by 3 bases and J by 2 bases, leaving 16 bases between them. CDR1 GTSNPN and CDR2 SVGIG come from the germline V gene (reference sequence). This CDR3 has 16 amino acids. CDR3 region: CAWRAPSSFNTGELFF. The CDR3 coding sequence is TGTGCCTGGAGAGCCCCAAGTTCGTTTAACACCGGGGAGCTGTTTTTT.

On this clone itself: This sample includes further DNA sequences coding for the same CDR3. The rearrangement uses TRBV2 and TRBJ1-3; D unclear. CDR1 and CDR2 (germline): SNHLY, FYNNEI. This CDR3 is built from 13 residues. Trimming stripped 6 bases from V and 0 bases from J, with 6 bases between. CDR3 region: CASRQFSGNTIYF. The CDR3, as DNA: TGTGCCAGCAGACAATTCTCTGGAAACACCATATATTTT.

With regard to this clone: Other DNA sequences of this sample code for an identical CDR3. V and J are TRBV7-9 and TRBJ1-5; no definite D call. Trimming cost V 5 bases and J 0 bases, with 5 bases left between them. From germline, CDR1 is SEHNR and CDR2 FQNEAQ (reference sequence). This CDR3 region has 13 residues. CDR3 region: CASSLDSNQPQHF. The CDR3 DNA reads as TGTGCCAGCAGCCTCGATAGCAATCAGCCCCAGCATTTT.

This clone was picked up a small number of times. V usage is TRBV25-1 and J usage is TRBJ1-6; 7 bases fit TRBD1. In germline, CDR1 is MGHDK, CDR2 SYGVNS. This CDR3 has 12 amino acids. V dropped 3 bases and J dropped 13; count of bases not matched to a gene: 3. CDR3 residues: CASSEAGGPLHF. For the CDR3, the DNA is TGTGCCAGCAGTGAGGCAGGGGGTCCCCTCCACTTT.

This CDR3 reads CASSGGAHGGDQETQYF. The CDR3, as DNA: TGTGCCAGCAGCGGCGGGGCCCACGGAGGGGACCAAGAGACCCAGTACTTC. The J gene is TRBJ2-5, the V gene TRBV9; D is perhaps TRBD2 (6 bases). The germline CDR1 and CDR2 sequences are SGDLS and YYNGEE. The CDR3 contains 17 residues. V was trimmed by 3 bases and J by 0 bases, leaving 18 bases between them.

CDR3: CASSQEEWSEETQYF. DNA for the CDR3: TGTGCCAGCAGCCAAGAGGAATGGTCGGAGGAGACCCAGTACTTC. The chain employs TRBV14 and TRBJ2-5; D remains unclear. This CDR3 is built from 15 residues. Germline V gene sequence: CDR1 SGHDN, CDR2 FVKESK. V lost 0 bases and J 5 bases, leaving 13 bases between the germline ends.